This T cell receptor beta chain was obtained from a study of identical twins. Findings of the study overall: For out-of-frame beta sequences, excess twin sharing was weaker. Clonotypes of the beta chain that were abundant in cord blood carried fewer insertions (memory repertoires showed none).

CDR1 and CDR2 (germline): DFQATT, SNEGSKA (reference sequence). Trimming removed 4 bases at V and 0 bases at J, with 29 bases between. This CDR3 comprises 20 residues. In this sample, this clonotype turned up many times. What it binds is not known. TCRdb re-called the 5' RACE reads with MiXCR, one entry per CDR3 protein. Here the sample spans around 370,000 distinct CDR3 sequences, about 10% being singletons. This receptor was taken from a woman between 45 and 60 years old in good health. The specimen was naive T cells sorted from blood. The gene calls are TRBV20-1 and TRBJ2-3; D is unclear. CDR3 residues: CSATNLDPASAPTSTDTQYF. CDR3 bases: TGCAGTGCTACCAATCTCGACCCAGCCTCGGCGCCCACTAGCACAGATACGCAGTATTTT.